Included here is one T cell receptor (beta chain) sequence, with context. This clone was counted only a few times. No cognate antigen has been identified for it. Per-base qualities were not stored, and no clone one base away is much larger. These data are taken from a study of cytomegalovirus exposure and HLA in healthy donors (dated by TCRdb to 2015 to 2018). General notes on the study: An earlier analysis of about 560 of the donors reported 276 Gb of sequence data and approximately 120 million unique TCR beta sequences obtained from around 190 million T cells. An early release that covered 640 HLA-typed donors contained approximately 320 gigabases of sequencing data and around 85 million unique TCR sequences. Of the 300 to 500 genotyped donors, less than 85% were placed in the genetic ancestry cluster associated with self-reported Caucasian donors. The study was designed to test whether signatures of past pathogen exposure could be identified by cataloging public T cell receptors. The study profiled the T cell repertoires of hundreds of subjects by immunosequencing and related them to cytomegalovirus serostatus. A separate validation cohort of about 110 different subjects was used in addition to the 666-subject first cohort. To predict cytomegalovirus infection status, the study brought together high-throughput TCR immunosequencing, statistical association of individual TCRs with disease status, and machine learning. To study patterns of TCR occurrence, a later analysis re-analyzed previously published TCR beta repertoires from 700 or so donors and added high-resolution HLA genotyping. Rather than drawing on any new phenotypic data, the later analysis identified candidate immune exposures from TCR beta sequences and the way those sequences occurred across donors. An earlier analysis of 587 of the donors used high-throughput TCR beta sequencing to judge whether each TCR beta V gene segment behaved as functional or pseudogenic. Donor age, sex, ethnicity and CMV serostatus were compiled together with the repertoire data. A later genetic analysis used genome-wide SNP genotypes for about 60% of the roughly 670 donors, treating that subset as a discovery cohort. Every repertoire in the discovery cohort had been generated on one and the same sequencing platform. HLA typing covered class I and class II loci at four-digit resolution. The number of typed donors differed by locus: about 629-630 for A, B, C, DRB1 and DQB1; 500 to 550 for DQA1; around 580 for DPA1; and about 470 for DPB1. Because of strong linkage in the cohort, roughly five DR-DQ haplotypes were treated as single units for association and clustering. On average, 235,054 unique TCR beta nucleotide sequences were sequenced per donor among several hundred genotyped donors of the cohort, with roughly 18% of those sequences being non-productive. What the authors observed across the whole study: In an earlier analysis of around 600 of the donors, most TCR beta V segments were observed in productive rearrangements about 90% or about 30% of the time, broadly matching IMGT annotations. The earlier analysis of a few hundred of the donors excluded over 15 rarely observed V segments, including chromosome 9 orphons, because counts were too low. A later genetic analysis associated a missense DCLRE1C variant with V-gene and J-gene trimming of TCR beta chains, and an independent cohort replicated the association. A later analysis associated 16,951 TCR beta sequences with specific HLA alleles at a false discovery rate of 0.05. The classifier was reported to diagnose cytomegalovirus status with high specificity and sensitivity in both the original and validation cohorts. When HLA alleles, especially DR and DQ, strongly co-occurred, TCR associations were difficult to assign to individual alleles. Most CMV-associated TCR beta chains appeared to be HLA-restricted in a later analysis, and the HLA associations seemed to be driven largely by CMV exposure. This cohort had only TCR beta chains sequenced, and the lack of alpha or paired-chain data limited which features could be detected. While some public TCRs were present in many individuals, most TCR sequences turned up only very rarely across donors. The 87-base-pair reads could not distinguish some IMGT-functional V segments, including TRBV6-2 and TRBV6-3, so those segments were excluded. In a later analysis, several top co-occurrence clusters were reported to appear linked to parvovirus B19, influenza, CMV and Epstein-Barr virus. The sequencing pipeline was judged likely to have produced a cluster of highly shared sequence variants as a technical artifact. In a later analysis, HLA-associated TCR beta chains were found to be more clonally expanded and to have lower generation probabilities than equally common non-associated chains. Because HLA typing was unavailable for some donors at each locus, only the typed subset was used in association tests. In the study, roughly 160 TCR beta chains were listed as associated with cytomegalovirus. Sequencing depth was assumed to be roughly uniform across donors in the presence/absence analyses, though that assumption may not hold. The authors suggested that the approach could potentially be generalized to other disease states and immunological phenotypes. In vitro tests confirmed that a few of the cytomegalovirus-associated TCR beta chains recognize cytomegalovirus antigens. In a later analysis, TCR association rates were found to vary across HLA loci, with the most associated TCRs seen for DRB1 alleles and the fewest for HLA-C alleles. Linkage disequilibrium might explain the correlated functional status among segregating V segments, but an unknown experimental factor could not be ruled out. For the cohort, immune exposure information was limited to CMV serostatus. A later genetic analysis reported fewer N-insertions in productive TCRs among donors in an Asian-associated ancestry cluster than the roughly 620-donor mean. A further reported finding was that TCR beta sequences accurately predicted the HLA-A and HLA-B alleles for most subjects in the first cohort.

Clipping removes 3 bases from V and 5 bases from J, with 12 as the unmatched junction base count. From cysteine to phenylalanine, the CDR3 is 17 amino acids long. This entry keeps only the CDR3 DNA: 51 bases, framed from base 1. CDR1 and CDR2 are read off the germline V gene (reference sequence) as SGHNT and YYREEE. The cohort consisted of more than 650 healthy bone marrow donors. At the time of sampling, every cohort member was nominally healthy, though immune exposures that went unrecorded were likely present. The donor tested CMV seropositive and was one of the 289 seropositive cohort members. Every donor gave a peripheral blood sample, and the peripheral blood mononuclear cells from that sample were used for TCR beta sequencing. The Qiagen DNeasy Blood Extraction Kit was used to extract genomic DNA from the blood cell samples. Receptor amplification or capture employed the immunoSEQ multiplex PCR assay. For the multiplex PCR, a mixture combining 60 forward primers for TCR Vbeta segments and 13 reverse primers for TCR Jbeta segments was used. The CDR3 region of rearranged TCR beta genes was amplified from genomic DNA by a multiplex PCR assay. The Illumina HiSeq System was used to sequence the amplified TCR beta libraries as 87-base-pair reads. The study's processing was this. A later analysis counted approximately 74 million unique TCR beta chains across the 666 repertoires, and some 11 million of these chains were shared by at least two donors. A nearest-neighbor algorithm error-corrected the raw reads and collapsed the reads into unique sequences, merging closely related sequences to remove PCR and sequencing errors. Alignment of CDR3 sequences to IMGT reference sequences was used to assign V, D and J gene segments. For a sequence to be retained, a match of at least six nucleotides to both a V gene segment and a J gene segment was required. Rearrangements were classified as productive when the CDR3 lacked stop codons and remained in frame with V and J, and all other rearrangements were classified as non-productive. CDR3 was defined according to IMGT convention as the region running from the second conserved V-encoded cysteine to the conserved J-encoded phenylalanine. The earlier analysis of 500 to 600 of the donors excluded sequences that lacked an unambiguous match to a single V gene segment. In an earlier analysis of 500 to 750 of the donors, V segments were called functional above 56.7% productive rearrangements and were called segregating when the between-donor standard deviation exceeded 5%. A statistical classification framework was built to diagnose cytomegalovirus status from the catalog of TCR beta chain sequences. A later analysis assigned V and J genes by comparing TCR nucleotide sequences with IMGT/GENE-DB human TR gene sequences. Using the TCRdist pipeline, a later analysis assigned CDR3 sequences along with most-parsimonious VDJ recombination scenarios. In a later analysis, each TCR beta chain was defined by its CDR3 amino acid sequence together with its V-gene family, and reads lacking a unique V-gene family were excluded. A later analysis removed several hundred highly shared, low-generation-probability nucleotide sequences to deal with suspected cross-contamination and a sequencing artifact. In a later analysis, a clonal expansion index was calculated for each public chain from normalized within-repertoire ranks of inferred template counts. In a later analysis, generation probabilities were computed using a VDJ recombination model fitted to out-of-frame rearrangements, and the results were checked against IGoR. In a later analysis, TCR-TCR, TCR-HLA and TCR-CMV co-occurrence was scored with hypergeometric tests, and a repertoire-size bias correction was applied to TCR pairs. To estimate false discovery rates, a later analysis permuted the HLA or CMV assignments 20 times. In a later analysis, co-occurring TCRs were grouped using DBSCAN, and TCRdist sequence similarity was added for clustering within HLA-allele-positive subsets. Co-occurrence clustering excluded repertoires with fewer than 30,000 or more than 120,000 public chains, plus five with anomalous nucleotide sharing. Imported from immuneACCESS, the table was reduced by TCRdb to in-frame sequences with V and J called. These copies leave out some clones; in studies compared against another copy, an unresolved V gene accounts for under half, and the cause of the remainder is not known. Clone size and V and J calls were adopted from that table, with D and trimming inferred from the DNA. This sample holds about 160,000 clones; 82% were observed only once. Together, the top ten hold approximately 1.4% of the sample.

The clonotype comes from a girl aged 10 to 17 in good health and CMV-seropositive. Sequenced: PBMCs. Recombination joined TRBV5-4 with TRBJ2-5; 11 of the junction bases match TRBD2. The base sequence is TGTGCCAGCAGCTCGATGACTAGCGGGGTTTCGGAGGAGACCCAGTACTTC. It encodes CASSSMTSGVSEETQYF.